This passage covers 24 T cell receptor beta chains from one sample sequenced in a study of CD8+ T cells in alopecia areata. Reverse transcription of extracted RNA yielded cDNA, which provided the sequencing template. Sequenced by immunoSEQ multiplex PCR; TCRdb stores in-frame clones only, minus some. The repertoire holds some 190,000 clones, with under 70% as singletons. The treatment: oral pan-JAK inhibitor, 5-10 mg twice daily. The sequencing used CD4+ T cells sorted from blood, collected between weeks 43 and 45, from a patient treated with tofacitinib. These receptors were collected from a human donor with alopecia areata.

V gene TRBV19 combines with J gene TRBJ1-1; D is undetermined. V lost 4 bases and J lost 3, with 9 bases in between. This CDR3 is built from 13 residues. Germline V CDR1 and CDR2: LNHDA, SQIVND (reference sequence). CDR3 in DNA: TGTGCCAGTAGTAGTGTGGGGTACACTGAAGCTTTCTTT. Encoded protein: CASSSVGYTEAFF. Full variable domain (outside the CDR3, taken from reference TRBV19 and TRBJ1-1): DGGITQSPKYLFRKEGQNVTLSCEQNLNHDAMYWYRQDPGQGLRLIYYSQIVNDFQKGDIAEGYSVSREKKESFPLTVTSAQKNPTAFYLCASSSVGYTEAFFGQGTRLTVV.

The CDR3 region is CSGFFRSGANVLTF. CDR3 DNA sequence: TGCAGCGGTTTTTTTAGGTCTGGGGCCAACGTCCTGACTTTC. This sequence joins TRBV29-1 and TRBJ2-6; D unresolved. From germline, CDR1 is SQVTM and CDR2 ANQGSEA. CDR3 length: 14 residues. Trimming stripped 7 bases from V and 1 base from J, with 11 bases between. The whole variable domain, remainder taken from reference TRBV29-1 and TRBJ2-6, is SAVISQKPSRDICQRGTSLTIQCQVDSQVTMMFWYRQQPGQSLTLIATANQGSEATYESGFVIDKFPISRPNLTFSTLTVSNMSPEDSSIYLCSGFFRSGANVLTFGAGSRLTVL.

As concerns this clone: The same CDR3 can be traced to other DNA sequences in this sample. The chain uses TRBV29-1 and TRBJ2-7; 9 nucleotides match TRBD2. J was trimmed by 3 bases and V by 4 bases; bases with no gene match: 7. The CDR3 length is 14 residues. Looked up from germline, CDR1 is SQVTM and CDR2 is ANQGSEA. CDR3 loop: CSVGGAGGRYEQYF. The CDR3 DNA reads TGCAGCGTTGGGGGAGCGGGGGGTCGCTACGAGCAGTACTTC.

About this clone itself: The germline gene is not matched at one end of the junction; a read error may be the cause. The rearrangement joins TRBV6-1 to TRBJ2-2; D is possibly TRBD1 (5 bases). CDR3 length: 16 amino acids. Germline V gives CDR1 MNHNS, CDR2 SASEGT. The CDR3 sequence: CATSGALRTDTGELFF. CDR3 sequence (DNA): TGTGCCACCAGTGGGGCCCTTAGAACAGACACCGGGGAGCTGTTTTTT.

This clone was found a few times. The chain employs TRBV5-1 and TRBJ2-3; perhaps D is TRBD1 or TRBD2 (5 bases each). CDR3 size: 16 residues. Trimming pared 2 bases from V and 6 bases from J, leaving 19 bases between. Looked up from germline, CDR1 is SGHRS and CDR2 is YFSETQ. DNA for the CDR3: TGCGCCAGCAGCTTAGTATTTCAGGGACCATTGGATACGCAGTATTTT. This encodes CASSLVFQGPLDTQYF.

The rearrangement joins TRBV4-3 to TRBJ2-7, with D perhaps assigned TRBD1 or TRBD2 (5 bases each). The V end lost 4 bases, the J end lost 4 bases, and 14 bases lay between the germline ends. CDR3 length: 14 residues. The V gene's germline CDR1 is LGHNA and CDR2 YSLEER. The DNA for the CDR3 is TGCGCCAGCAGCCGAGAATACGAGGGGTACGAGCAGTACTTC. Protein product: CASSREYEGYEQYF.

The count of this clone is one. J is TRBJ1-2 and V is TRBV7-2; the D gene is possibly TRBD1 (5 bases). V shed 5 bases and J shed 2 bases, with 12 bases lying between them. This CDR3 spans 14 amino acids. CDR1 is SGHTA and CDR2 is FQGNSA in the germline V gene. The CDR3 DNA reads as TGTGCCAGCAGCCCCCCCGCAGGGAACTATGGCTACACCTTC. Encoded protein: CASSPPAGNYGYTF.

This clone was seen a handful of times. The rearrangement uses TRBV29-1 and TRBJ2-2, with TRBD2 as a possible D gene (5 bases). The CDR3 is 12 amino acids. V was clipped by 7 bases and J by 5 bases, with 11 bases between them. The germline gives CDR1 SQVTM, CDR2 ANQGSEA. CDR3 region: CSGGSATGELFF. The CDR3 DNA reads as TGCAGCGGAGGGTCGGCGACCGGGGAGCTGTTTTTT.

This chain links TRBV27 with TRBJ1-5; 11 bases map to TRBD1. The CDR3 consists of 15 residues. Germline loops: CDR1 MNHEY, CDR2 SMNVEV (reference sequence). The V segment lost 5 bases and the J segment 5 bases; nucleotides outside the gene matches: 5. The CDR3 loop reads CASSPGTGGYQPQHF. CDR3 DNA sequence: TGTGCCAGCAGTCCTGGGACAGGGGGTTATCAGCCCCAGCATTTT.

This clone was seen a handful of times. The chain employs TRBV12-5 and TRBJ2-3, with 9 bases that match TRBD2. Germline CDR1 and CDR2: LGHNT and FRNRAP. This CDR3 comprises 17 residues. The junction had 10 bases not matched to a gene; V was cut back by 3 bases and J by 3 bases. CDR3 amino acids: CASGLGVAGGPTDTQYF. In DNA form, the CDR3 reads TGTGCTAGTGGTTTAGGCGTGGCGGGGGGGCCGACAGATACGCAGTATTTT.

DNA for the CDR3: TGTGCCAGCAGTCCCCGTAAAAGCCCTAATGAAAAACTGTTTTTT. Its protein is CASSPRKSPNEKLFF. The J gene is TRBJ1-4, the V gene TRBV27, with D hard to call. The CDR3 runs to 15 residues. V lost 5 bases, J lost 3 bases, and 13 bases lay in between. Looked up from germline, CDR1 is MNHEY and CDR2 is SMNVEV (reference sequence).

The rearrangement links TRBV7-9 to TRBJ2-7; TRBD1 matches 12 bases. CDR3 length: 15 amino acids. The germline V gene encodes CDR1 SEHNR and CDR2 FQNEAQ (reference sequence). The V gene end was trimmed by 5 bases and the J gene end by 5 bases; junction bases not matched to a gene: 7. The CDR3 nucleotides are TGTGCCAGCAGCCTCCGGGACAGGGGGCCCCACGAGCAGTACTTC. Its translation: CASSLRDRGPHEQYF.

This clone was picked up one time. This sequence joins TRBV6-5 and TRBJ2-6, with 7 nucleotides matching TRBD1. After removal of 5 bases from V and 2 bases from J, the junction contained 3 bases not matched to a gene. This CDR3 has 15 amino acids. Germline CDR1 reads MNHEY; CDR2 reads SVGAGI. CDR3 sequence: CASSNDRAGANVLTF. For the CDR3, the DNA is TGTGCCAGCAGTAATGACAGGGCTGGGGCCAACGTCCTGACTTTC.

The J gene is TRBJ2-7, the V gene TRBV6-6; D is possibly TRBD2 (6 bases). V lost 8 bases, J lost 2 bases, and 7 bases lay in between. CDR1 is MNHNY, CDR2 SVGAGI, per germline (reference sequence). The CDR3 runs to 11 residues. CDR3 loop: CASRGTYEQYF. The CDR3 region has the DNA TGTGCCAGCCGGGGGACCTACGAGCAGTACTTC.

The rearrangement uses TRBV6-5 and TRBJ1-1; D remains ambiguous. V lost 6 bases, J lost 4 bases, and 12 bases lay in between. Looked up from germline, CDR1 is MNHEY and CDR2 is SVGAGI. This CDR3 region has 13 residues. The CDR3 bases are TGTGCCAGCAGACGGGTTTCGGGCACTGAAGCTTTCTTT. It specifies CASRRVSGTEAFF.

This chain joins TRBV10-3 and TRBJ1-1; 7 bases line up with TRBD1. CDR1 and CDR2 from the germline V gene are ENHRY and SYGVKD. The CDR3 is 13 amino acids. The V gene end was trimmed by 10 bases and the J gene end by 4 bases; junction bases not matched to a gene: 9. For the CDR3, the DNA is TGTGCCACCCGCCGGGACAGCGCCACTGAAGCTTTCTTT. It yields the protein CATRRDSATEAFF.

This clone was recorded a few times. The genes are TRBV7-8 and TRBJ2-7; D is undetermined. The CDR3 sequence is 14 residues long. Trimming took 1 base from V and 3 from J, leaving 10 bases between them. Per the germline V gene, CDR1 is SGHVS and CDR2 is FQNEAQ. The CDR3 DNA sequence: TGTGCCAGCAGCTTAGTTGGCCGAAACTACGAGCAGTACTTC. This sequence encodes CASSLVGRNYEQYF.

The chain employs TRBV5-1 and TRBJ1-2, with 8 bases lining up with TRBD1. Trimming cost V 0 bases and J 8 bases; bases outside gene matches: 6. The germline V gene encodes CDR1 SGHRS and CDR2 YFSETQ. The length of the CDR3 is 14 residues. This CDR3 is CASSLVDRADGYTF. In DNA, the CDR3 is TGCGCCAGCAGCTTGGTGGACAGGGCGGACGGCTACACCTTC. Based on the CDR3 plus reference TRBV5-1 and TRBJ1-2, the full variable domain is KAGVTQTPRYLIKTRGQQVTLSCSPISGHRSVSWYQQTPGQGLQFLFEYFSETQRNKGNFPGRFSGRQFSNSRSEMNVSTLELGDSALYLCASSLVDRADGYTFGSGTRLTVV.

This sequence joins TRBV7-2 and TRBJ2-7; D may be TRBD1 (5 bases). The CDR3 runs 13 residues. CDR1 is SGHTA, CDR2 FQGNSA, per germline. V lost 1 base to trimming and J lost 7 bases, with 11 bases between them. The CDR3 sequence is CASSLGLRAEQYF. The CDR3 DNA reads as TGTGCCAGCAGCTTAGGTCTCAGGGCGGAGCAGTACTTC.

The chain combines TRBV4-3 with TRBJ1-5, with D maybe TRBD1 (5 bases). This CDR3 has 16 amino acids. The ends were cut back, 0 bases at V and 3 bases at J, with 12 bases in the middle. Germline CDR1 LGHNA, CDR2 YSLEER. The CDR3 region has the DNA TGCGCCAGCAGCCAAGACCCAGGGCCTGTCAATCAGCCCCAGCATTTT. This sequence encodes CASSQDPGPVNQPQHF.

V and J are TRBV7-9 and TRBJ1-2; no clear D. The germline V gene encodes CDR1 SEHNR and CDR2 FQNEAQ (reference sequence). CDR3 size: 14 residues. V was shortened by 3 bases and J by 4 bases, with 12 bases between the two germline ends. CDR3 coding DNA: TGTGCCAGCAGCTTGGAACAAGGTGGCTATGGCTACACCTTC. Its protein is CASSLEQGGYGYTF.

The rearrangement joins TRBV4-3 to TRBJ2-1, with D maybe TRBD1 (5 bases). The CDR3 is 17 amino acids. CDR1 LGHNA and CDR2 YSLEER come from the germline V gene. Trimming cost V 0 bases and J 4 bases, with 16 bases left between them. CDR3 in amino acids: CASSQDLFPRQYNEQFF. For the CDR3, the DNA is TGCGCCAGCAGCCAAGATCTTTTTCCGCGACAGTACAATGAGCAGTTCTTC.

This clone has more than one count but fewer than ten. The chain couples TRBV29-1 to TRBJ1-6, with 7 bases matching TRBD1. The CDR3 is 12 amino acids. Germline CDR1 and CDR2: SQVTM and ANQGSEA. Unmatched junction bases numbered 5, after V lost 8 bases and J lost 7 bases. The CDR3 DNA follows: TGCAGCATCCGACAGGGAAATTCACCCCTCCACTTT. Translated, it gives CSIRQGNSPLHF.

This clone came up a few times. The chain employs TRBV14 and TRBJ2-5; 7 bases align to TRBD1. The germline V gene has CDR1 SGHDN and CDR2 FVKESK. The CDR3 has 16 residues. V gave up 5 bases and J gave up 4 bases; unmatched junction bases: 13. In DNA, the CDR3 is TGTGCCAGCAGCACTCGAACCAGGGGGTTTGGAGAGACCCAGTACTTC. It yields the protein CASSTRTRGFGETQYF.